This entry is about one T cell receptor beta chain. Antigen: not known. The final CDR3 position lacks the conserved phenylalanine or tryptophan, pointing to a likely read error. The data belong to a study of tumor-infiltrating lymphocytes in primary liver carcinoma. From germline, CDR1 is SQVTM and CDR2 ANQGSEA. The CDR3 length is 13 residues. Synthesis of TCR beta cDNA was carried out from 500 ng total RNA with a constant-region primer. Libraries of TCR beta came from three nested multiplex PCR rounds with slightly modified ARM-PCR. Forward primers for TRBV1-TRBV30 and a C-beta reverse primer served the first two PCR rounds, at approximately 10 cycles each. TCRdb independently ran MiXCR on the multiplex PCR reads; one entry per CDR3 protein. The repertoire holds 110,000 or so distinct CDR3 sequences, with about four fifths as singletons. Broader study findings: Tumor-adjacent and tumor-blood pairs overlapped less than tumor region pairs did.

Scientists recovered RNA and DNA together from roughly 20-30 mg of unsorted bulk tissue. Chronic HBV infection, untreated so far, was present in the patients. Every single tumor sample held over 75% viable tumor cells. This clonotype originated in a man aged 40-50 years with primary liver carcinoma and hepatitis B virus infection. Source material: liver tumor tissue from sampling region 3. Indicated subset: tumor region T3, left-lateral pole. V usage is TRBV29-1 and J usage is TRBJ2-1; D is undetermined. The chain's CDR3 is CSLEDPYNNEQFL. The DNA of the CDR3 is TGCAGCCTTGAAGACCCCTATAACAATGAGCAGTTCTTA.